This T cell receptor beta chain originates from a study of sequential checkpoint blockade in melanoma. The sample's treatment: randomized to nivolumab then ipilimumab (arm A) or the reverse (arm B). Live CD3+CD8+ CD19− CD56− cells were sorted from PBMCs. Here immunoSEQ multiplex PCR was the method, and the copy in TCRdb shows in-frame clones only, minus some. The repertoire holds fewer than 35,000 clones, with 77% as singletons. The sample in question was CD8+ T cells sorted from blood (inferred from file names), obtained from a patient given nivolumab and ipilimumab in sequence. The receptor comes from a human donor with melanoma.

CDR3 nucleotides: TGTGCCAGCAGCCCCAGGGCTAGCGGGAGTTGTGAGCAGTACTTC. Its protein product is CASSPRASGSCEQYF. The V call is TRBV28, the J call TRBJ2-7, with 10 bases lining up with TRBD2. Losses at the gene ends were 6 bases for V and 7 bases for J; bases not matched to a gene: 12. Germline lookup yields CDR1 MDHEN and CDR2 SYDVKM. CDR3 length equals 15 residues.